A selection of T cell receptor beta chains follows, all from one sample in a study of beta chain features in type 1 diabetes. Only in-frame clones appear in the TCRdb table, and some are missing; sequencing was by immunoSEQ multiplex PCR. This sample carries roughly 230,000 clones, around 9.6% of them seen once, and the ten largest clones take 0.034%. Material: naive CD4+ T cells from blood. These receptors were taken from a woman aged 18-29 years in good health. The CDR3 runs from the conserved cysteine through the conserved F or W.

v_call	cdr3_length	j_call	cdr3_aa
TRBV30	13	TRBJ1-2	CAWSAGTSSGYTF
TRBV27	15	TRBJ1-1	CASSLYPVQGAEAFF
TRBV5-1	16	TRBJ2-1	CASSLGLADPRDEQFF
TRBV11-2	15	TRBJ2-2	CASSLDGTTSGELFF
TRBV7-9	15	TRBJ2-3	CASSYGQASTDTQYF
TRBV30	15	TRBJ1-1	CAWSYGGQGSTEAFF
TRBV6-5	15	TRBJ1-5	CASRKDRSSNQPQHF
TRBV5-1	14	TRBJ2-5	CASSLTGGAETQYF
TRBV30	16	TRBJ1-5	CAWSVPWTGGNQPQHF
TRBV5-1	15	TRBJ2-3	CASSLELASTDTQYF
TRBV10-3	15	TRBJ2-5	CAISEYGSASETQYF
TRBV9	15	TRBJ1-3	CASSAGTGSGNTIYF
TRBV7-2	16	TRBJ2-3	CASSLVASGGTDTQYF
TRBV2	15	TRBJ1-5	CASSDRQAVNQPQHF
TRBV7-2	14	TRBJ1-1	CASSPIGSNTEAFF
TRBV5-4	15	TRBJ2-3	CASSLWASDTDTQYF
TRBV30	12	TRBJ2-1	CACWGGYNEQFF
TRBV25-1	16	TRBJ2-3	CASSGGTSGSKDTQYF
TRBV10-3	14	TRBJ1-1	CAIAVAQKNTEAFF
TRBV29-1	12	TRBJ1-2	CSVWDRTGGYTF
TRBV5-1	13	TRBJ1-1	CASRTGGDTEAFF
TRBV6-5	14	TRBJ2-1	CASSYGGGLNEQFF
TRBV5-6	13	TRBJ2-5	CASSLFVSKTQYF
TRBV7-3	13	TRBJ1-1	CASSSPGQLEAFF
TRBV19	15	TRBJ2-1	CASSIWGGMIGEQFF
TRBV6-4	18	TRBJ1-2	CASSDLYGGKAANYGYTF
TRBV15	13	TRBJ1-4	CATSPQEGTILFF
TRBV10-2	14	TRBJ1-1	CASSESQVGGEAFF
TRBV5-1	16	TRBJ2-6	CASSLGHTSEANVLTF
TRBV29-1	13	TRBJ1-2	CSALRGRNYGYTF
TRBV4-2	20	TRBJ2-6	CASSQGTSGRADSGANVLTF
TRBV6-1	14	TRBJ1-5	CASSDRGGNQPQHF
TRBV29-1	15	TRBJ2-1	CSVEVGLAGGNEQFF
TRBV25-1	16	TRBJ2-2	CASSEFGHGAGGELFF
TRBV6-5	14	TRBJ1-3	CASSYGSSGNTIYF
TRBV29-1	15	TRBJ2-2	CSVALAGERGGELFF
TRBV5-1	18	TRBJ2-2	CASSFKREGRQSTGELFF
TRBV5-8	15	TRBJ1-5	CASSRSGGGNQPQHF
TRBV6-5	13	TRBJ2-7	CASSYRTADEQYF
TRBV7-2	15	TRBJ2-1	CASSPNSGSHNEQFF
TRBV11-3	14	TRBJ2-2	CASSDRQGTGELFF
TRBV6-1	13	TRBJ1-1	CASRETGNTEAFF
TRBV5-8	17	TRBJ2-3	CASSPHLAGDATDTQYF
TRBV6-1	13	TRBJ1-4	CAASRTGNEKLFF
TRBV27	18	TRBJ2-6	CASSLSAPREAGANVLTF
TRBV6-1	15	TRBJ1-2	CASSAGTGNNYGYTF
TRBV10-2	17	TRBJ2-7	CASSEPMGLAGSYEQYF
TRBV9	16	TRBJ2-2	CASSVGGTSGAGELFF
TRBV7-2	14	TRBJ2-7	CASSLRGGSYEQYF
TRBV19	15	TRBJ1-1	CASSIGRAMNTEAFF